The 12 T cell receptor beta chains below all came from one sample that was sequenced in a study of T cells in Graves' hyperthyroidism and ophthalmopathy. Amplification targeted TCR beta CDR3 regions from RNA transcripts. RT-PCR in the first round (using the HTBI primer set) targeted the TCR CDR3. TCRdb reprocessed the multiplex PCR reads with MiXCR, giving one entry per CDR3 protein. The sample lists about 720,000 distinct CDR3 sequences, 16% seen once, with under 9.5% in the top ten. The sample comprised blood. The receptors were gathered from a man aged 18 to 30 with Graves' hyperthyroidism.

The rearrangement joins TRBV6-1 to TRBJ2-4; TRBD1 aligns across 10 bases. The CDR3 has 17 amino acids. Per germline, CDR1 MNHNS and CDR2 SASEGT. After removal of 4 bases from V and 6 bases from J, the junction contained 12 bases not matched to a gene. CDR3 DNA: TGTGCCAGCAGTGTTGCACTGGGACAGGGGTCAAGAAACATTCAGTACTTC. It specifies CASSVALGQGSRNIQYF.

This clonotype appeared a few times. The genes are TRBV7-8 and TRBJ2-3; 7 bases map to TRBD2. The CDR3 is 15 residues long. The V segment lost 3 bases and the J segment 1 base; nucleotides outside the gene matches: 4. Germline V CDR1 and CDR2: SGHVS, FQNEAQ. CDR3 in amino acids: CASSFTRGGTDTQYF. The CDR3, as DNA: TGTGCCAGCAGCTTTACTCGGGGGGGCACAGATACGCAGTATTTT.

The CDR3 nucleotides are TGTGCCAGCAGCTCGTGGACGGAATACTACAATGAGCAGTTCTTC. Encoded protein: CASSSWTEYYNEQFF. The V and J genes are TRBV5-4 and TRBJ2-1; D call uncertain. Germline V lookup: CDR1 SGHNT, CDR2 YYREEE (reference sequence). The CDR3 spans 15 residues. Trimming removed 3 bases at V and 3 bases at J, with 13 bases between.

This clonotype was found many times. The gene calls are TRBV7-2 and TRBJ2-1, with TRBD2 matching 8 bases. After removal of 0 bases from V and 7 bases from J, the junction contained 5 bases not matched to a gene. Germline V lookup: CDR1 SGHTA, CDR2 FQGNSA. The CDR3 is 15 residues long. The DNA of the CDR3 is TGTGCCAGCAGCTTAGCGGCGGGAGGTTGGAATGAGCAGTTCTTC. Translation: CASSLAAGGWNEQFF.

The chain couples TRBV7-2 to TRBJ2-5, with 7 bases matching TRBD1. Germline CDR1 and CDR2: SGHTA and FQGNSA. The CDR3 has 15 residues. J lost 3 bases, V lost 5 bases, and 9 bases had no gene match. The CDR3 region is CASSRGGRTEETQYF. CDR3 coding DNA: TGTGCCAGCAGCCGAGGGGGCAGGACAGAAGAGACCCAGTACTTC.

Only a few counts were recorded for this clonotype. V is TRBV6-1 and J is TRBJ2-1, with TRBD2 identical over 12 bases. The CDR3 is made up of 15 amino acids. Germline CDR1 and CDR2: MNHNS and SASEGT. V was pared by 7 bases and J by 6 bases, with 7 bases of the junction left unmatched. CDR3 in amino acids: CASTRTSGIPNEQFF. CDR3 nucleotides: TGTGCCAGCACCCGGACTAGCGGGATACCCAATGAGCAGTTCTTC.

V usage is TRBV11-2 and J usage is TRBJ2-2, with a tentative D call TRBD1 (6 bases). The V end lost 2 bases, the J end lost 4 bases, and 11 bases lay between the germline ends. Per the germline V gene, CDR1 is SGHAT and CDR2 is FQNNGV. The CDR3 has 15 amino acids. The CDR3 spells CASSLITGPTGELFF. CDR3 coding DNA: TGTGCCAGCAGCTTAATAACAGGGCCCACCGGGGAGCTGTTTTTT.

This clonotype came up many times. V and J are TRBV3-1 and TRBJ2-7, with D perhaps matching TRBD2 (6 bases). V lost 4 bases and J lost 6, with 10 bases in between. The germline V gene encodes CDR1 LGHDT and CDR2 YNNKEL (reference sequence). The CDR3 is 12 residues long. This chain's CDR3 is CASSRPGVEQYF. In DNA form, the CDR3 reads TGTGCCAGCAGCCGCCCGGGGGTCGAGCAGTACTTC.

The chain is built from TRBV6-2 or TRBV6-3 and TRBJ2-5; tentatively, D is TRBD2 (6 bases). V was trimmed by 5 bases and J by 5 bases, leaving 18 bases between them. This CDR3 is 15 amino acids long. Looked up from germline, CDR1 is MNHEY and CDR2 is SVGEGT. CDR3 sequence (DNA): TGTGCCAGCAGTGATACTAGCAGACGGGGGGAGACCCAGTACTTC. It specifies CASSDTSRRGETQYF.

This chain links TRBV6-1 with TRBJ2-7; perhaps TRBD1 as D (6 bases). Trimming left V 5 bases short and J 5 bases short, with 19 bases between. Germline-derived CDR1 and CDR2 are MNHNS and SASEGT. The CDR3 extends over 15 amino acids. As DNA, the CDR3 is TGTGCCAGCAGTCGGTACAGGGCGAGGAAGAACGAGCAGTACTTC. It specifies CASSRYRARKNEQYF.

The CDR3 DNA reads TGTGCCAGCAGACAGGGTGGAACTAACTATGGCTACACCTTC. Translated, it gives CASRQGGTNYGYTF. The chain has TRBV6-1 and TRBJ1-2; tentative D call: TRBD1 (6 bases). Between the trimmed V and J ends, which lost 6 bases and 0 bases, there was a span of 11 bases. CDR1 and CDR2 (germline): MNHNS, SASEGT. The CDR3 totals 14 residues.

The genes are TRBV6-5 and TRBJ1-5, with D hard to call. Germline CDR1 MNHEY, CDR2 SVGAGI. V was clipped by 7 bases and J by 6 bases, with 19 bases between them. The length of the CDR3 is 15 residues. CDR3 amino acids: CASKESVDGRQPQHF. DNA of the CDR3: TGTGCCAGCAAGGAATCCGTGGATGGCCGTCAGCCCCAGCATTTT.